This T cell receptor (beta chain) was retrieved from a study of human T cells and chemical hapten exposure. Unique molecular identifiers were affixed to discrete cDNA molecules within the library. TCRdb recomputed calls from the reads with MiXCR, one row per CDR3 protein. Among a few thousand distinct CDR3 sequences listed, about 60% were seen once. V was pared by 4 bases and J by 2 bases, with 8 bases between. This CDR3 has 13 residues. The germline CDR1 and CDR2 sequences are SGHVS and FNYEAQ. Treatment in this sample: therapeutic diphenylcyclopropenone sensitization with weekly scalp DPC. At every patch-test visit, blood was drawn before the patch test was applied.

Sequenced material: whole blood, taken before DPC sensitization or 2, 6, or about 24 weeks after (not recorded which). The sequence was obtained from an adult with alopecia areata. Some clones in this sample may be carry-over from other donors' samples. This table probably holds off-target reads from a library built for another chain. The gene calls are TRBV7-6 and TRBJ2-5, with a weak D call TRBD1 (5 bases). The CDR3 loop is CASSSHRQETQYF. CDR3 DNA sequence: TGTGCCAGCAGCTCCCACAGGCAAGAGACCCAGTACTTC.